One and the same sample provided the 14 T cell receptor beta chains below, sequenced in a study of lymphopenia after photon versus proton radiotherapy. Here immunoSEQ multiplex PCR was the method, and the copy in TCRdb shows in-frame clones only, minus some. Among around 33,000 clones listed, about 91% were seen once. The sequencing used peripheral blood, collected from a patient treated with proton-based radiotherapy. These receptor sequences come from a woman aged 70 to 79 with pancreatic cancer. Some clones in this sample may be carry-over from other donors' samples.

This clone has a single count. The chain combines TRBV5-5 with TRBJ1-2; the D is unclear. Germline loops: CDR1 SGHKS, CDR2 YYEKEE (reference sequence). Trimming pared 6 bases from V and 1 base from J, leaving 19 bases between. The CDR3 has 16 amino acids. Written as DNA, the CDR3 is TGTGCCAGCACCCCCTTTCAGCTCGGGAGTAACTATGGCTACACCTTC. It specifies CASTPFQLGSNYGYTF.

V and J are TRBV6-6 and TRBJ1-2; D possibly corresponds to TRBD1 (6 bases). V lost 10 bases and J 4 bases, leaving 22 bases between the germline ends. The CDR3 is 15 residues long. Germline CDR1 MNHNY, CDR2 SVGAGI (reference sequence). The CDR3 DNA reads TGTGCCACCACCGAGGTGGGGGGCATAAGCTATGGCTACACCTTC. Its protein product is CATTEVGGISYGYTF.

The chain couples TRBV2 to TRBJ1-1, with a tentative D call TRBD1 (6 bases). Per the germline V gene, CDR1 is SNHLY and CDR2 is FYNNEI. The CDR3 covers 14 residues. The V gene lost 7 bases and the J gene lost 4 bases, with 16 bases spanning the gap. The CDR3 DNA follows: TGTGCCAGCATTACAACAGGGCCTGCCACTGAAGCTTTCTTT. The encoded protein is CASITTGPATEAFF.

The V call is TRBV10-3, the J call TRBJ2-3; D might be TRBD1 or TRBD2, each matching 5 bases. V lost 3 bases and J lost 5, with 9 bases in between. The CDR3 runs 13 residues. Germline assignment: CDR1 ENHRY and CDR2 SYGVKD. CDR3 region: CAISDGARDTQYF. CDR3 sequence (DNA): TGTGCCATCAGTGACGGGGCCAGAGATACGCAGTATTTT.

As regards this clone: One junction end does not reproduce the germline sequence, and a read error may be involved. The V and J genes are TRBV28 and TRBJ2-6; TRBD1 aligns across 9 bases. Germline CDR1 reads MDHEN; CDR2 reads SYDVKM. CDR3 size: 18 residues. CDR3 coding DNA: TGTGCCGGCAGTTTGGTTGGGACAGGGCCCTCTGGGGCCAACGTCCTGACTTTC. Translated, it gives CAGSLVGTGPSGANVLTF.

Written as DNA, the CDR3 is TGTGCCAGCAGCCTCCCCGAGCACGAGCAGTACTTC. It specifies CASSLPEHEQYF. V usage is TRBV6-1 and J usage is TRBJ2-7; D gene unclear. CDR3 length equals 12 residues. Trimming took off 6 bases at V and 5 bases at J, with 11 bases between the two ends. Germline assignment: CDR1 MNHNS and CDR2 SASEGT.

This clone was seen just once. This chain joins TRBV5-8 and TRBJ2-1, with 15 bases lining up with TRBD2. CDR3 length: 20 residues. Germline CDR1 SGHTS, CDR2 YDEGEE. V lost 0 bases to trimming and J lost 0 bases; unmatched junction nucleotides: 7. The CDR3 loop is CASSLARGLAGGSSYNEQFF. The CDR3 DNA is TGTGCCAGCAGCTTGGCCAGGGGACTAGCGGGAGGCAGCTCCTACAATGAGCAGTTCTTC.

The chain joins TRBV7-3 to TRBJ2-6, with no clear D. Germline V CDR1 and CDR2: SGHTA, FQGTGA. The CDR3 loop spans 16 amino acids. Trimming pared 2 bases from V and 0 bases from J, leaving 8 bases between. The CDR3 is CASSLSPSSGANVLTF. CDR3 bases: TGTGCCAGCAGCTTATCCCCATCCTCTGGGGCCAACGTCCTGACTTTC.

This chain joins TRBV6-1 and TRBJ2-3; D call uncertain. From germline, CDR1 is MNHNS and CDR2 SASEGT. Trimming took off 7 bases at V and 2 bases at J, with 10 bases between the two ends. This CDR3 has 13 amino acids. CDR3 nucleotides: TGTGCCAGCAATCTGGAAAACACAGATACGCAGTATTTT. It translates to CASNLENTDTQYF.

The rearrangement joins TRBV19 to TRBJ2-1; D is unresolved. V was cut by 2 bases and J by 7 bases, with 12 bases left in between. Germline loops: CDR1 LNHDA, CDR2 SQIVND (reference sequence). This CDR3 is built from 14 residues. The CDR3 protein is CASSIPSLLNEQFF. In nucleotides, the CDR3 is TGTGCCAGTAGTATACCCAGCCTTCTGAATGAGCAGTTCTTC.

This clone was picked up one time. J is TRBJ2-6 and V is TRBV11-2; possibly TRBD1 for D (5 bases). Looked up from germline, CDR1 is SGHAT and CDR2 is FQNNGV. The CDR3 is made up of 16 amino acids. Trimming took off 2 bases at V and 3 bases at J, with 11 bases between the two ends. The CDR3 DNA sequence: TGTGCCAGCAGCTTAAAGGGGCTGGTTGGGGCCAACGTCCTGACTTTC. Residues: CASSLKGLVGANVLTF.

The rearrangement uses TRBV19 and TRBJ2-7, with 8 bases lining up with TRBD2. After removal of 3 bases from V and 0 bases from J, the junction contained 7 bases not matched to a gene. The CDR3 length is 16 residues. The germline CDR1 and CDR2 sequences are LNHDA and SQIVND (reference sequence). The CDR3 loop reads CASSIGRLAGSYEQYF. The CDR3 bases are TGTGCCAGTAGTATTGGGCGGCTAGCGGGCTCCTACGAGCAGTACTTC.

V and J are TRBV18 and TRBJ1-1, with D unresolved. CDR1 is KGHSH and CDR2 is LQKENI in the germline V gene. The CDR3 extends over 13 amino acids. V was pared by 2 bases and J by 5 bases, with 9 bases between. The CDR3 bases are TGTGCCAGCTCACCAGTATTCGGAACTGAAGCTTTCTTT. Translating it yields CASSPVFGTEAFF.

DNA for the CDR3: TGTGCCAGCAGCTTACAGGGATTATCGGAGACCCAGTACTTC. It specifies CASSLQGLSETQYF. The chain employs TRBV7-2 and TRBJ2-5; TRBD1 might be the D (5 bases). V lost 2 bases, J lost 5 bases, and 12 bases lay in between. This CDR3 has 14 residues. CDR1 SGHTA and CDR2 FQGNSA come from the germline V gene.